Listed here is a single TCR beta chain. The CDR3 totals 15 residues. Germline V gene lookup returns CDR1 LNHDA and CDR2 SQIVND (reference sequence). Trimming removed 4 bases at V and 4 bases at J, with 16 bases between. This sample is drawn from a study of blood T cell repertoires in COVID-19. Study in general: Donors in the United States, Italy and Spain gave samples during acute or convalescent COVID-19. T cells, B-cell-depleted T cells, or PBMCs provided the cDNA or gDNA that served as material.

This table comes from immunoSEQ multiplex PCR, and its TCRdb copy is limited to in-frame clones, with some not included. Of 130,000 or so clones detected, less than 85% appear once; the ten largest clones hold 9% to 15%. The J gene is TRBJ1-2, the V gene TRBV19, with a tentative D call TRBD1 (6 bases). The sample was peripheral blood. This TCR derives from a woman between 55 and 75 years old with acute or convalescent COVID-19. The CDR3 DNA reads TGTGCCAGTAGTAGCCCACAGGGAGCAGGCTATGGCTACACCTTC. This codes for CASSSPQGAGYGYTF.